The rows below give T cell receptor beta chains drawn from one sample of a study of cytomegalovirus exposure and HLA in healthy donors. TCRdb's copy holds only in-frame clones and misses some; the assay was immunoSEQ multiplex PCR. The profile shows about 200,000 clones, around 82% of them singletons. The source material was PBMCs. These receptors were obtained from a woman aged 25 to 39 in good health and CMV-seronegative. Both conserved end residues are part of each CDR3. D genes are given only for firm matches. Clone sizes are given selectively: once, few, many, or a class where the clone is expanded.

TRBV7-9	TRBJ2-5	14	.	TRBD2	CASSPGLAGETQYF	TGTGCCAGCAGCCCCGGACTAGCGGGAGAGACCCAGTACTTC
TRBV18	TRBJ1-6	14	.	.	CASSQGSGDSPLHF	TGTGCCAGCTCACAGGGATCGGGGGATTCACCCCTCCACTTT
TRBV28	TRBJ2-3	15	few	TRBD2	CASILAGGLLDTQYF	TGTGCCAGCATTTTAGCGGGAGGGCTATTAGATACGCAGTATTTT
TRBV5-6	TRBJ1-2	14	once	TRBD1	CASSLDRGDYGYTF	TGTGCCAGCAGCTTGGACAGGGGCGACTATGGCTACACCTTC
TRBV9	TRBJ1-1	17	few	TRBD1	CASKIGAGGMTETEAFF	TGTGCCAGCAAAATAGGGGCAGGGGGCATGACAGAGACTGAAGCTTTCTTT
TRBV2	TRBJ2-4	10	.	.	CASSAVTQYF	TGTGCCAGCAGCGCGGTTACCCAGTACTTC
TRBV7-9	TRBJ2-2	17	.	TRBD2	CASSSPSGGTNTGELFF	TGTGCCAGCAGCTCCCCGAGCGGGGGGACGAACACCGGGGAGCTGTTTTTT
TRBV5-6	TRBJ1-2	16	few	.	CASSLEGPVRGDGYTF	TGTGCCAGCAGCTTGGAGGGGCCGGTGCGGGGAGATGGCTACACCTTC
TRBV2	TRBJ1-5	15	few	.	CASSVLTGGNQPQHF	TGTGCCAGCAGTGTTTTGACAGGTGGCAATCAGCCCCAGCATTTT
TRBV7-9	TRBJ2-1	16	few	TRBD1	CSSSLTGQGTYNEQFF	TGTTCCAGCAGCTTAACGGGACAGGGGACCTACAATGAGCAGTTCTTC
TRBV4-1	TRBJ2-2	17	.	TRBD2	CASSHSGGLEKTGELFF	TGCGCCAGCAGTCATAGCGGGGGTTTAGAAAAAACCGGGGAGCTGTTTTTT
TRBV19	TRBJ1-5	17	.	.	CASSIQSGVNSNQPQHF	TGTGCCAGTAGTATACAATCAGGGGTCAATAGCAATCAGCCCCAGCATTTT
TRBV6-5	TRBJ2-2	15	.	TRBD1	CASSWDRANTGELFF	TGTGCCAGCAGCTGGGACAGGGCGAACACCGGGGAGCTGTTTTTT
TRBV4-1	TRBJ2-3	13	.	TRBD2	CASRRDYTDTQYF	TGCGCCAGCAGGCGGGACTACACAGATACGCAGTATTTT
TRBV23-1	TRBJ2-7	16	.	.	CASSQSWKVLPYEQYF	TGCGCCAGCAGTCAATCTTGGAAGGTACTACCATACGAGCAGTACTTC
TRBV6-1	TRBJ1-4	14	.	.	CASSPDLRKEKLFF	TGTGCCAGCAGTCCGGACTTACGGAAAGAAAAACTGTTTTTT
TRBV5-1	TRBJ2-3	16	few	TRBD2	CASSLGLAGGPVEQYF	TGCGCCAGCAGCTTGGGACTAGCGGGAGGGCCAGTGGAGCAGTATTTT
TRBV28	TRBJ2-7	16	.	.	CASSSPWRTVVWEQYF	TGTGCCAGCAGTTCCCCTTGGAGGACAGTCGTTTGGGAGCAGTACTTC
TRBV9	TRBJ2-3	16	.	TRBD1	CASSVGDSQNTDTQYF	TGTGCCAGCAGCGTAGGGGACAGCCAAAACACAGATACGCAGTATTTT
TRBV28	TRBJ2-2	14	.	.	CASSPRQNTGELFF	TGTGCCAGCAGTCCACGACAGAACACCGGGGAGCTGTTTTTT
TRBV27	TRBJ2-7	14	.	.	CASRTRGPPLEQYF	TGTGCCAGCAGGACCCGGGGTCCCCCTCTCGAGCAGTACTTC
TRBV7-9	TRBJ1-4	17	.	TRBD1	CASSLGTGGTGAQKLFF	TGTGCCAGCAGCTTAGGTACCGGCGGGACAGGGGCACAAAAACTGTTTTTT
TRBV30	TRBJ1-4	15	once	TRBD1	CAWTYRDREAEKLFF	TGTGCCTGGACTTACCGGGACAGGGAGGCTGAAAAACTGTTTTTT
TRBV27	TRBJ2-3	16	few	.	CASSPIAGPSTDTQYF	TGTGCCAGCAGTCCGATCGCTGGGCCAAGCACAGATACGCAGTATTTT
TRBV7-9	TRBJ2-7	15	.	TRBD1	CASSPPGGSSYEQYF	TGTGCCAGCAGCCCGCCAGGGGGCAGCTCCTACGAGCAGTACTTC
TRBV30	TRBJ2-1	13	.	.	CAWSKIQGNEQFF	TGTGCCTGGAGTAAAATTCAGGGTAATGAGCAGTTCTTC
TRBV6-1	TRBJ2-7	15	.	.	CASSEIQEGPYEQYF	TGTGCCAGCAGTGAAATACAAGAGGGTCCCTACGAGCAGTACTTC
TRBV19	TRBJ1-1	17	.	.	CASHTMRQNRQNTEAFF	TGTGCCAGTCATACAATGAGACAGAATAGACAGAACACTGAAGCTTTCTTT
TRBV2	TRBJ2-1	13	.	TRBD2	CASRSGRINEQFF	TGTGCCAGCCGGAGCGGGAGGATCAATGAGCAGTTCTTC
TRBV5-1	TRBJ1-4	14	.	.	CASSWDHRGEKLFF	TGCGCCAGCAGCTGGGATCACCGGGGTGAAAAACTGTTTTTT
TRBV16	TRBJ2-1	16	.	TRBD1	CASSQYLDRSHNEQFF	TGTGCCAGCAGCCAATATTTGGACAGGTCTCACAATGAGCAGTTCTTC
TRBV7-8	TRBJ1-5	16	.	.	CASSLDMGRSNQPQHF	TGTGCCAGCAGCTTAGACATGGGGCGAAGCAATCAGCCCCAGCATTTT
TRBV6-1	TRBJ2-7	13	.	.	CASSEARSYEQYF	TGTGCCAGCAGTGAAGCGCGGTCCTACGAGCAGTACTTC
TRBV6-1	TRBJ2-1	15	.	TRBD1	CASSETGGSYNEQFF	TGTGCCAGCAGCGAGACAGGGGGCTCCTACAATGAGCAGTTCTTC
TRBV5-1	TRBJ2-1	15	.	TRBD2	CASSLSGGAPNEQFF	TGCGCCAGCAGCCTCAGCGGGGGGGCCCCGAATGAGCAGTTCTTC
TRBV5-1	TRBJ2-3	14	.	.	CASKVRGFTDTQYF	TGCGCCAGCAAGGTCCGGGGTTTCACAGATACGCAGTATTTT
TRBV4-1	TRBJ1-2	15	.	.	CASRSGSGGPYGYTF	TGCGCCAGCAGAAGTGGCAGCGGGGGGCCTTATGGCTACACCTTC
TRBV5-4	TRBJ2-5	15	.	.	CASSLFAGKGETQYF	TGTGCCAGCAGCTTGTTTGCAGGGAAGGGGGAGACCCAGTACTTC
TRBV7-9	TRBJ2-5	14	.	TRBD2	CASSKAGALETQYF	TGTGCCAGCAGTAAAGCGGGGGCCTTGGAGACCCAGTACTTC
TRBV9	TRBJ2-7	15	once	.	CASSGGHGSSYEQYF	TGTGCCAGCAGCGGGGGCCACGGGAGCTCCTACGAGCAGTACTTC
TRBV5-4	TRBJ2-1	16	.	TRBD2	CASSSAGLAGVGEQFF	TGTGCCAGCAGCTCGGCGGGACTAGCGGGAGTTGGTGAGCAGTTCTTC
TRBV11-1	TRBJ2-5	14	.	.	CASRPGLALGTQYF	TGTGCCAGCAGACCGGGACTGGCACTGGGGACCCAGTACTTC
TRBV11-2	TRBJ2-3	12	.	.	CASSFLTDTQYF	TGTGCCAGCAGCTTCCTTACAGATACGCAGTATTTT
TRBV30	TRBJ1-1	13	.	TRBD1	CAWGTGLDTEAFF	TGTGCCTGGGGGACAGGGCTGGACACTGAAGCTTTCTTT
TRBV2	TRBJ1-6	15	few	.	CASQQASSYNSPLHF	TGTGCCAGCCAACAGGCGAGCTCCTATAATTCACCCCTCCACTTT
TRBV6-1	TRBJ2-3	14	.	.	CASTAGEATDTQYF	TGTGCCAGCACCGCCGGGGAGGCCACAGATACGCAGTATTTT